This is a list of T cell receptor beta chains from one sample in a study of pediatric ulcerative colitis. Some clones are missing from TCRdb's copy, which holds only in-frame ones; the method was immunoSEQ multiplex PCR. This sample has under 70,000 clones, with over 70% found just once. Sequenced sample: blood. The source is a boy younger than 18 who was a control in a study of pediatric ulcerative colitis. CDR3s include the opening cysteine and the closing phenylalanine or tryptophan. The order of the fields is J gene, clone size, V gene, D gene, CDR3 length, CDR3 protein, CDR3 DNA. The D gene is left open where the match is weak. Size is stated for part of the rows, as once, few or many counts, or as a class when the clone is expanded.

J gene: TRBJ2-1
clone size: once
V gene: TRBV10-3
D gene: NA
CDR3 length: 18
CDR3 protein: CAISESNKLARRDNEQFF
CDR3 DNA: TGTGCCATCAGTGAGTCGAATAAGCTGGCCCGCAGAGACAATGAGCAGTTCTTC

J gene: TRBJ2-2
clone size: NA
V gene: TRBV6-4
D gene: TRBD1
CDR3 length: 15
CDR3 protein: CASSDGTGDTGELFF
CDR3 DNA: TGTGCCAGCAGTGACGGGACAGGGGACACCGGGGAGCTGTTTTTT

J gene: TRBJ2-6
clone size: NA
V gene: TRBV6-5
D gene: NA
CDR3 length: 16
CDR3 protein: CASSYSSGAGANVLTF
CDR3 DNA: TGTGCCAGCAGTTACTCGTCCGGGGCTGGGGCCAACGTCCTGACTTTC

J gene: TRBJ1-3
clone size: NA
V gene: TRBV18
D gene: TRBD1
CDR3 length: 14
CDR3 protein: CASSTGEPGNTIYF
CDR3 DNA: TGTGCCAGCTCAACAGGGGAACCTGGAAACACCATATATTTT

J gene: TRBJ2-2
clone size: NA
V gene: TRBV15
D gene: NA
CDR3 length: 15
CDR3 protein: CATSRDGQNTGELFF
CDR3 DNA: TGTGCCACCAGCAGAGACGGGCAGAACACCGGGGAGCTGTTTTTT

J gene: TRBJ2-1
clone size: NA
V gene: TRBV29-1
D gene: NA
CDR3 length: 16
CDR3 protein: CSVDPPGLSLYNEQFF
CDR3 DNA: TGCAGCGTTGACCCCCCCGGTCTCTCTCTCTACAATGAGCAGTTCTTC

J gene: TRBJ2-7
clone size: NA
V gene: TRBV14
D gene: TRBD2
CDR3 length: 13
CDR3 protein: CASSQVGVAGLYF
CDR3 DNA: TGTGCCAGCAGCCAAGTAGGTGTAGCGGGGTTGTACTTC

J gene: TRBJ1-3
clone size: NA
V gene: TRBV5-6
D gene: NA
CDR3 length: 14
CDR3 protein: CASSYTGRGNTIYF
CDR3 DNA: TGTGCCAGCAGCTATACAGGGCGTGGAAACACCATATATTTT

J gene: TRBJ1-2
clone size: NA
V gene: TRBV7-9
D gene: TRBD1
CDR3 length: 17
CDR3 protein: CASSLGGQGAFGYGYTF
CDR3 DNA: TGTGCCAGCAGCTTAGGAGGACAGGGGGCGTTTGGCTATGGCTACACCTTC

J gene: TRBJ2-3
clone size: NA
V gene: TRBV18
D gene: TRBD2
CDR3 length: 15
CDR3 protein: CASSPGLAGTDTQYF
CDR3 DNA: TGTGCCAGCTCACCGGGCCTAGCGGGGACAGATACGCAGTATTTT

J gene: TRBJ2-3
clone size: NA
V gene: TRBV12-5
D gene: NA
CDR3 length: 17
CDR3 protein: CASGGPGRQRSTDTQYF
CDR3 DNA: TGTGCTAGTGGGGGACCGGGCAGACAGAGAAGCACAGATACGCAGTATTTT

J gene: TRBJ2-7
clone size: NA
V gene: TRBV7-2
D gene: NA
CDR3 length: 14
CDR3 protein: CASTSPGTVYEQYF
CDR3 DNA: TGTGCCAGCACCTCACCCGGGACCGTCTACGAGCAGTACTTC

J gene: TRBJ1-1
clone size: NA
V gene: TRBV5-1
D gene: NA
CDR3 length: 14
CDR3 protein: CASSVGPPNTEAFF
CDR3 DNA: TGCGCCAGCAGCGTAGGACCGCCGAACACTGAAGCTTTCTTT

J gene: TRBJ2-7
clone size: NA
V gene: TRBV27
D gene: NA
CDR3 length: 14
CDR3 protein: CASSYPGRTYEQYF
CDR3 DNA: TGTGCCAGCAGTTATCCCGGACGGACCTACGAGCAGTACTTC

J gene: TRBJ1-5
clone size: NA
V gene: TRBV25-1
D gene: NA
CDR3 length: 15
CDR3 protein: CASSESTGSDQPQHF
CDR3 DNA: TGTGCCAGCAGTGAATCAACAGGGAGCGACCAGCCCCAGCATTTT

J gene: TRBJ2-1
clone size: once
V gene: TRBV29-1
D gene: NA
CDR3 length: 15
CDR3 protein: CSVAPDGARYNEQFF
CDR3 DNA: TGCAGCGTCGCCCCCGATGGCGCTCGATACAATGAGCAGTTCTTC

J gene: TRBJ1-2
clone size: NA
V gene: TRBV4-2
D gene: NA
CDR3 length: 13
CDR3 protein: CASKPGEGNGYTF
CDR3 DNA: TGTGCCAGCAAACCAGGGGAGGGAAATGGCTACACCTTC

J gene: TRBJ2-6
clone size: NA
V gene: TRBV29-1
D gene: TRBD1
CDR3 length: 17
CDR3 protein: CSFVDRDRGSGANVLTF
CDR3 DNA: TGCAGTTTCGTAGACCGGGACAGGGGCTCTGGGGCCAACGTCCTGACTTTC

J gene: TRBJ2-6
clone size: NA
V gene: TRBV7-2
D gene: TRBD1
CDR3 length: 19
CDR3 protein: CASSSGQGIFVSGANVLTF
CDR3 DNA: TGTGCCAGCAGCTCAGGACAGGGGATTTTTGTCTCTGGGGCCAACGTCCTGACTTTC

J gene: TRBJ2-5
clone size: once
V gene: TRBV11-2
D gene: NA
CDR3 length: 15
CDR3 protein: CASSLDRGAYETQYF
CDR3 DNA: TGTGCCAGCAGCTTAGACAGGGGGGCGTATGAGACCCAGTACTTC

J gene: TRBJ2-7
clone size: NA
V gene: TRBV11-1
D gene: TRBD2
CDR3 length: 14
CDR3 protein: CASSSLAESYEQYF
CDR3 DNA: TGTGCCAGCAGCTCCCTAGCGGAGTCCTACGAGCAGTACTTC

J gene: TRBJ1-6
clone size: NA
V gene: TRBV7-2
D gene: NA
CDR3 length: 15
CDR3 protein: CASSLEAGLGSPLHF
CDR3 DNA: TGTGCCAGCAGCTTAGAGGCCGGCCTTGGATCACCCCTCCACTTT

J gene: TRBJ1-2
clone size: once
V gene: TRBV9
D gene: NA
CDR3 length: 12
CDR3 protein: CASSVTGYGYTF
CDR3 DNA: TGTGCCAGCAGCGTAACGGGCTATGGCTACACCTTC

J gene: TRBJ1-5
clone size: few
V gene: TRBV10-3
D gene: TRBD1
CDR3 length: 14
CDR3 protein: CATERDRDYQPQHF
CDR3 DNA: TGTGCCACAGAAAGGGACAGGGACTATCAGCCCCAGCATTTT

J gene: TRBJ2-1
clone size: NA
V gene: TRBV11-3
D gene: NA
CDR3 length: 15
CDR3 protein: CASSPTEDSYNEQFF
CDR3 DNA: TGTGCCAGCAGCCCGACAGAGGACTCCTACAATGAGCAGTTCTTC

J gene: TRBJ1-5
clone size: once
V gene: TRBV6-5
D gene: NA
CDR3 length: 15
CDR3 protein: CASNYSIDGSRPQHF
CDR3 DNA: TGTGCCAGCAATTACTCGATAGATGGATCTCGGCCCCAGCATTTT

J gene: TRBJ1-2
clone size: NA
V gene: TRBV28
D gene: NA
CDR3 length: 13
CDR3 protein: CASSRGGSYGYTF
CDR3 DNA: TGTGCCAGCAGTCGGGGCGGCAGCTATGGCTACACCTTC

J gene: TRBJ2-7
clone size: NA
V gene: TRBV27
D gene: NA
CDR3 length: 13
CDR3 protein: CASSLGRAYEQYF
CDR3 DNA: TGTGCCAGCAGTTTAGGGCGGGCCTACGAGCAGTACTTC

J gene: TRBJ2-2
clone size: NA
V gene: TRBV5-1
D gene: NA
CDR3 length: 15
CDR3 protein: CASSPEVGVNGELFF
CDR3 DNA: TGCGCCAGCAGCCCTGAAGTCGGGGTCAACGGGGAGCTGTTTTTT

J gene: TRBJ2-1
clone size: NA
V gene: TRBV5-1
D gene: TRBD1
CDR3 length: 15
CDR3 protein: CASSLEGQGFSEQFF
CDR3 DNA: TGCGCCAGCAGCTTGGAGGGACAGGGCTTTAGTGAGCAGTTCTTC

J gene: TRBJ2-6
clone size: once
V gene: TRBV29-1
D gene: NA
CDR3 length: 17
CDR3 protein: CSVGLLGSQAGANVLTF
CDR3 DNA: TGCAGCGTTGGATTATTAGGGTCCCAAGCTGGGGCCAACGTCCTGACTTTC

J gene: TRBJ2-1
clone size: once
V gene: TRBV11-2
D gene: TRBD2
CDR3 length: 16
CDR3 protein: CASSLNSGGLYNEQFF
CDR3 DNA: TGTGCCAGCAGCTTGAATAGCGGGGGCCTCTACAATGAGCAGTTCTTC

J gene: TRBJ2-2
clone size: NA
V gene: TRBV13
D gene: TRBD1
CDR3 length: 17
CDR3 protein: CASSERSSDRDIGELFF
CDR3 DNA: TGTGCCAGCAGCGAAAGATCTTCGGACAGGGATATCGGGGAGCTGTTTTTT

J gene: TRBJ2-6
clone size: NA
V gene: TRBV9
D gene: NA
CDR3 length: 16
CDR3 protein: CASSVGTASGANVLTF
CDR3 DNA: TGTGCCAGCAGCGTAGGGACGGCGTCTGGGGCCAACGTCCTGACTTTC

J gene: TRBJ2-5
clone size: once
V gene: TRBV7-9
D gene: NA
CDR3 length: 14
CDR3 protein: CASSPAPTQETQYF
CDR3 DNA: TGTGCCAGCAGCCCCGCCCCGACCCAAGAGACCCAGTACTTC

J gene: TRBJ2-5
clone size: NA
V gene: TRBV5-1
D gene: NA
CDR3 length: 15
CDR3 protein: CASSWEGITEETQYF
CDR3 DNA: TGCGCCAGCAGCTGGGAAGGCATTACGGAAGAGACCCAGTACTTC

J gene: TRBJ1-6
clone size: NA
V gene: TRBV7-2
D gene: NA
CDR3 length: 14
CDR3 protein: CASSSQEMVPPLHF
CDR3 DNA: TGTGCCAGCAGCTCACAAGAGATGGTGCCACCCCTCCACTTT

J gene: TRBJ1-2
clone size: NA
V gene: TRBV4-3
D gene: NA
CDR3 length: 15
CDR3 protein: CASSQGTDLDYGYTF
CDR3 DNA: TGCGCCAGCAGCCAAGGGACGGACCTGGACTATGGCTACACCTTC

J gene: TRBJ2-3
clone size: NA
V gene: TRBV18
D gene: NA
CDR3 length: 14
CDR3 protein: CASSPLGSTDTQYF
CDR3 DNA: TGTGCCAGCTCACCACTCGGAAGCACAGATACGCAGTATTTT

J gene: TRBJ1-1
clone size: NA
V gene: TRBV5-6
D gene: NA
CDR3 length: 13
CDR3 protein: CASSFYGRTEAFF
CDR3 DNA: TGTGCCAGCAGCTTTTATGGGAGGACTGAAGCTTTCTTT

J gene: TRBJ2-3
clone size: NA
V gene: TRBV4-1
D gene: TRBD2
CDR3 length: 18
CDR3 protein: CASSQGLAGVVGTDTQYF
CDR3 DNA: TGCGCCAGCAGCCAGGGACTAGCGGGAGTTGTAGGCACAGATACGCAGTATTTT

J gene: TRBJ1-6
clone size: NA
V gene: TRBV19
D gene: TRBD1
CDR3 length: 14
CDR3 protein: CASSKDREVSPLHF
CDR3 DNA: TGTGCCAGTAGCAAAGACAGGGAGGTTTCACCCCTCCACTTT

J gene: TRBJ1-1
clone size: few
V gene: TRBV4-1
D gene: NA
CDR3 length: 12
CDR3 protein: CASSQVGGKAFF
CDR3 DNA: TGCGCCAGCAGCCAAGTTGGGGGTAAAGCTTTCTTT

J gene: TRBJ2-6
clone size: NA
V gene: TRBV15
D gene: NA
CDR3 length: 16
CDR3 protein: CATSRGSSSGANVLTF
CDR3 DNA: TGTGCCACCAGCAGAGGGAGTTCCTCTGGGGCCAACGTCCTGACTTTC

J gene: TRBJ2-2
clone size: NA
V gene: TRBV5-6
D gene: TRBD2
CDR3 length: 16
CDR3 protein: CASSLSGRASPGELFF
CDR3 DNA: TGTGCCAGCAGCTTGTCCGGGAGGGCCTCTCCCGGGGAGCTGTTTTTT

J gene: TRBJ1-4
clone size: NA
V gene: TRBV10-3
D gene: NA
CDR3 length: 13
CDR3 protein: CAIKQGTEEKLFF
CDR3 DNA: TGTGCCATCAAACAAGGGACTGAAGAAAAACTGTTTTTT

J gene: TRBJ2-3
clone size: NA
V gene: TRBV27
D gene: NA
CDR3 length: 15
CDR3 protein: CASSLSVEYTDTQYF
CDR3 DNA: TGTGCCAGCAGTTTATCGGTGGAGTACACAGATACGCAGTATTTT

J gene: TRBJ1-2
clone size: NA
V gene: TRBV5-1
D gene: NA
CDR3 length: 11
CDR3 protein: CASSSGSGYTF
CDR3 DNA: TGCGCCAGCAGCTCTGGCTCTGGCTACACCTTC

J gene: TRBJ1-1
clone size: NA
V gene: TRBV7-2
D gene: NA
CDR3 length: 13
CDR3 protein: CASSRTSDTEAFF
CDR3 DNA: TGTGCCAGCAGCCGTACGTCCGACACTGAAGCTTTCTTT

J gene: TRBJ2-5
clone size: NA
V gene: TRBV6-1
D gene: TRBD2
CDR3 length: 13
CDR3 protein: CASSEGLSWTQYF
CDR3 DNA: TGTGCCAGCAGTGAGGGACTATCGTGGACCCAGTACTTC

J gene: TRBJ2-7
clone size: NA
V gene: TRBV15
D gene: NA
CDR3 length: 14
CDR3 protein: CATSRNLQGPEQYF
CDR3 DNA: TGTGCCACCAGCAGGAACCTACAGGGACCCGAGCAGTACTTC

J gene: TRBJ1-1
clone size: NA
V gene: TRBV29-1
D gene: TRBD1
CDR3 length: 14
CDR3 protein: CSVLGQGANTEAFF
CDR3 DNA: TGCAGCGTCCTCGGACAGGGGGCAAACACTGAAGCTTTCTTT

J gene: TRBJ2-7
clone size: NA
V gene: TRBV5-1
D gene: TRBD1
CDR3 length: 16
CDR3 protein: CASSLASSGQGREQYF
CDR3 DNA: TGCGCCAGCAGCTTGGCTTCGTCCGGACAGGGCCGCGAGCAGTACTTC

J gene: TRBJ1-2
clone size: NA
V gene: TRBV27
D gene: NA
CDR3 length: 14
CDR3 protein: CASSLSKALLGYTF
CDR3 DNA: TGTGCCAGCAGTTTATCGAAGGCCCTCTTAGGCTACACCTTC